This TCR beta chain appears in the sequencing data of a study of cytomegalovirus exposure and HLA in healthy donors. Background on the study: HLA-typed donors were the source of about 81 million unique TCRs held in an early data release. Findings and limits, study-wide: Presence/absence analyses supposed approximately even sequencing depth among donors.

As for this clone: Its antigen is as yet unknown.

PCR involved 60 Vbeta and 13 Jbeta primers. Using immunoSEQ multiplex PCR, the repertoire was profiled, and TCRdb retains in-frame clones only, with some absent. The sample carries approximately 200,000 clones, roughly 84% recorded once. The sample comprised PBMCs. The sequence derives from a boy under 18 in good health and CMV-seronegative.

In DNA, the CDR3 is TGTGCCAGCAGCTTAGCTTTTTTTCGGCAGGATAAGAACACTGAAGCTTTCTTT. It specifies CASSLAFFRQDKNTEAFF. J is TRBJ1-1 and V is TRBV11-2; no clear D gene. The CDR3 covers 18 residues. V dropped 1 base and J dropped 1 base, with 19 bases sitting between them. Germline loops: CDR1 SGHAT, CDR2 FQNNGV.